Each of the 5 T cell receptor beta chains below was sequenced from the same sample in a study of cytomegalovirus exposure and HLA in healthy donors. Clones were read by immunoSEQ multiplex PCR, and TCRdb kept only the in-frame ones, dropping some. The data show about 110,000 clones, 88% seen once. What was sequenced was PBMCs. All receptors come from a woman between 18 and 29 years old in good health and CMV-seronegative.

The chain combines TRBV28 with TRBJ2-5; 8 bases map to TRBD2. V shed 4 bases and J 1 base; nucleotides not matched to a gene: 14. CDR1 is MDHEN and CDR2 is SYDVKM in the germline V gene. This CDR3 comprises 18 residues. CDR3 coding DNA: TGTGCCAGCAGTTCAACCACCCCTGTTCTAGCGGGCCAAGAGACCCAGTACTTC. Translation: CASSSTTPVLAGQETQYF.

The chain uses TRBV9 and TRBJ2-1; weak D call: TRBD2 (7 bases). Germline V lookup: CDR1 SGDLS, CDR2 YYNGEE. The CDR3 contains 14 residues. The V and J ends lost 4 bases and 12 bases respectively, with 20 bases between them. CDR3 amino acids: CASSPRGGGVWQFF. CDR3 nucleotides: TGTGCCAGCAGCCCCCGGGGAGGGGGAGTGTGGCAGTTCTTC.

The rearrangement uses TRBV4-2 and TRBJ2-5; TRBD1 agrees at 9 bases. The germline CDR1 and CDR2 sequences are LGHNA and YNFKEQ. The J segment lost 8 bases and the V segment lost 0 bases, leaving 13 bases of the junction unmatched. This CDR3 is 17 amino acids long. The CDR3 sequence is CASSQDLGDRDFFTQYF. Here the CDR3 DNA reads TGTGCCAGCAGCCAAGATCTCGGGGACAGGGATTTTTTCACCCAGTACTTC.

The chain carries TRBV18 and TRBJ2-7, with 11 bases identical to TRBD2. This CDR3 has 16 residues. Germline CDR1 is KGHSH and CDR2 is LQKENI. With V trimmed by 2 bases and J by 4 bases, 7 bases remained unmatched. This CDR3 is CASSPALAGGYYEQYF. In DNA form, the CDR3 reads TGTGCCAGCTCACCAGCTCTAGCGGGGGGATATTACGAGCAGTACTTC. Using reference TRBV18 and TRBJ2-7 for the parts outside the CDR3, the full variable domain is NAGVMQNPRHLVRRRGQEARLRCSPMKGHSHVYWYRQLPEEGLKFMVYLQKENIIDESGMPKERFSAEFPKEGPSILRIQQVVRGDSAAYFCASSPALAGGYYEQYFGPGTRLTVT.

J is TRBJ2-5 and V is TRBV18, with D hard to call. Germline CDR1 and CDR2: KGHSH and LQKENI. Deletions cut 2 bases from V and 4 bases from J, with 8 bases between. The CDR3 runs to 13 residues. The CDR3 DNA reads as TGTGCCAGCTCACCATCGACGGGAGAGACCCAGTACTTC. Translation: CASSPSTGETQYF.